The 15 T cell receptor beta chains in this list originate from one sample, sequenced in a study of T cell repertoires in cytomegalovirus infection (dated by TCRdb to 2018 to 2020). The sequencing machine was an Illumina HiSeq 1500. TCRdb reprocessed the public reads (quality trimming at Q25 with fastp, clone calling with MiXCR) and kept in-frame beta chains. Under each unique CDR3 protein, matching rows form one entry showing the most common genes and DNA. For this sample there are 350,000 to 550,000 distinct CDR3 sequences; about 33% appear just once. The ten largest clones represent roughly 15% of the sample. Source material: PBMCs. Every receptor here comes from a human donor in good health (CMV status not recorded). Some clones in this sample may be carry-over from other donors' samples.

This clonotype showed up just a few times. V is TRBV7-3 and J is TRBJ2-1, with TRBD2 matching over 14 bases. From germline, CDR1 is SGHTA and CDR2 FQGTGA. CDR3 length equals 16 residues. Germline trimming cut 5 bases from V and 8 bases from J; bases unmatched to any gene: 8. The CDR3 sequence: CASSRDGLAGGYEQFF. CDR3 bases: TGTGCCAGCAGCCGCGACGGACTAGCGGGGGGTTATGAGCAGTTCTTC.

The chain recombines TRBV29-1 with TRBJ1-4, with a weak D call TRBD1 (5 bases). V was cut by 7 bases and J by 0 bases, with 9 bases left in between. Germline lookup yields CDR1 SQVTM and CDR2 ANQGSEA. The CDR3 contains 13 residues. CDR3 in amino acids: CSAEGPTNEKLFF. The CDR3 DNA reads TGCAGCGCAGAGGGGCCAACTAATGAAAAACTGTTTTTT.

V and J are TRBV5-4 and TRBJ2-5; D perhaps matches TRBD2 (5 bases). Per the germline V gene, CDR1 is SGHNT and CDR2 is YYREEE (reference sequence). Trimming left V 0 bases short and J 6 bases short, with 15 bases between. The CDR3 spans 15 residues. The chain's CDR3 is CASSLGAGVGKTQYF. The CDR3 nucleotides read TGTGCCAGCAGCTTGGGGGCGGGTGTTGGAAAGACCCAGTACTTC.

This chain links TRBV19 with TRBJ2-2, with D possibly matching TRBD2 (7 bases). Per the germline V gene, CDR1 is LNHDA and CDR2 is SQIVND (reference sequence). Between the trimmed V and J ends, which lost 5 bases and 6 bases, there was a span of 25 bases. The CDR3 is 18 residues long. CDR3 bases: TGTGCCAGTAGTGCCCTGGGGCGGGGGCGGCCGTTCGCCGGGGAGCTGTTTTTT. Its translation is CASSALGRGRPFAGELFF. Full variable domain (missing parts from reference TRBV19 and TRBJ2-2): DGGITQSPKYLFRKEGQNVTLSCEQNLNHDAMYWYRQDPGQGLRLIYYSQIVNDFQKGDIAEGYSVSREKKESFPLTVTSAQKNPTAFYLCASSALGRGRPFAGELFFGEGSRLTVL.

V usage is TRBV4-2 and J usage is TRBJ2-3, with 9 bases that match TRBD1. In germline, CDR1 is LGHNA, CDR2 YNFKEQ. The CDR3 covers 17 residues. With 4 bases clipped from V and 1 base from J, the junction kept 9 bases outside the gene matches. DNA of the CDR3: TGTGCCAGCAGCCCGGGAGCGGACAGGGGAGGCACAGATACGCAGTATTTT. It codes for CASSPGADRGGTDTQYF.

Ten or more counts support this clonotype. CDR3 loop: CAISQPGGAPDGPDTQYF. CDR3 nucleotide sequence: TGTGCCATCAGTCAACCCGGGGGGGCTCCCGACGGCCCAGATACGCAGTATTTT. The rearrangement uses TRBV10-3 and TRBJ2-3; 8 bases are a match to TRBD2. Germline V lookup: CDR1 ENHRY, CDR2 SYGVKD. The CDR3 has 18 amino acids. Unmatched junction bases numbered 17, after V lost 5 bases and J lost 4 bases.

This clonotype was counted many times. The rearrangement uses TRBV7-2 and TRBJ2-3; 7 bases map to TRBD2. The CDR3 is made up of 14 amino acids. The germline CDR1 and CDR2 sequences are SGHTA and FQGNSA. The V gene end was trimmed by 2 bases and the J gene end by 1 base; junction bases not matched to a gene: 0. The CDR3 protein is CASSLLAGTDTQYF. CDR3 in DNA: TGTGCCAGCAGCTTACTAGCGGGCACAGATACGCAGTATTTT.

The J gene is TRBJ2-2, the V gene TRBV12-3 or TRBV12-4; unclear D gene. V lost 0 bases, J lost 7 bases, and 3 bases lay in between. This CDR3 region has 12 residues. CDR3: CASSLARGELFF. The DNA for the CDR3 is TGTGCCAGCAGTTTAGCCCGCGGGGAGCTGTTTTTT.

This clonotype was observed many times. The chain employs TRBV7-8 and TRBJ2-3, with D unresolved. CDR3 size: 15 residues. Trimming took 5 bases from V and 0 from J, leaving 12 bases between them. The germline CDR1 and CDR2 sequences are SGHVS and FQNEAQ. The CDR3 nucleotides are TGTGCCAGCAGCACCCCGCTAGGAAGCACAGATACGCAGTATTTT. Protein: CASSTPLGSTDTQYF.

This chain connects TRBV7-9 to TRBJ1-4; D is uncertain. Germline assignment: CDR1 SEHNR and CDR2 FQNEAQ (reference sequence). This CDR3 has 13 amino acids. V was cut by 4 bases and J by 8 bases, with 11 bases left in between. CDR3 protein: CASSSYSSEKLFF. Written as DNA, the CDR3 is TGTGCCAGCAGCTCTTATTCAAGCGAAAAACTGTTTTTT.

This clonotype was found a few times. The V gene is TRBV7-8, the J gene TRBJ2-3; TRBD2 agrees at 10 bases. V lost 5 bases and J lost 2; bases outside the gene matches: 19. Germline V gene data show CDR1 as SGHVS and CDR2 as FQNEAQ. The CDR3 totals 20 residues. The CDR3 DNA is TGTGCCAGCAGCCCCGCGCAACTCCCGGGACTAGCGACGGCCACAGATACGCAGTATTTT. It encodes CASSPAQLPGLATATDTQYF.

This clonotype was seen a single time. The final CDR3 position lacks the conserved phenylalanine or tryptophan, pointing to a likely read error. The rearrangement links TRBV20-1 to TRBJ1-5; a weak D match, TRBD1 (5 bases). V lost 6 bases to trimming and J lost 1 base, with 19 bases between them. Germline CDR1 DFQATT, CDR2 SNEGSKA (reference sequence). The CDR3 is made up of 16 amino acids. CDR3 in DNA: TGCAGTGCGACTAAATTGGGGCGGACGAGCAATCAGCCCCAGCATTGT. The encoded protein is CSATKLGRTSNQPQHC.

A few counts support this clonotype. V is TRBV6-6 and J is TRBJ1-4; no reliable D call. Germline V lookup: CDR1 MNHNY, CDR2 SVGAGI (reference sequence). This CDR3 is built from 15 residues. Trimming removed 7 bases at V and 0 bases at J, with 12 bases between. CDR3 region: CASTARPATNEKLFF. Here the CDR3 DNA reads TGTGCCAGCACGGCAAGGCCAGCAACTAATGAAAAACTGTTTTTT.

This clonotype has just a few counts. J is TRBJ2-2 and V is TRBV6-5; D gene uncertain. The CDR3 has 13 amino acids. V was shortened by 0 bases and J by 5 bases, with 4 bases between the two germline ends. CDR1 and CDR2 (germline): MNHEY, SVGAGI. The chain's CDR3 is CASSYSGTGELFF. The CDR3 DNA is TGTGCCAGCAGTTACTCGGGAACCGGGGAGCTGTTTTTT.

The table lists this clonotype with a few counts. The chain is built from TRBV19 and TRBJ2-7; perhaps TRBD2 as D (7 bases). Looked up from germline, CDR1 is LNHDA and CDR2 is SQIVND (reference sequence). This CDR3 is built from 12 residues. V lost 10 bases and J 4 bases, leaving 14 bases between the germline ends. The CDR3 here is CATRGPAYEQYF. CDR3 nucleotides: TGTGCCACGCGGGGGCCAGCTTACGAGCAGTACTTC.